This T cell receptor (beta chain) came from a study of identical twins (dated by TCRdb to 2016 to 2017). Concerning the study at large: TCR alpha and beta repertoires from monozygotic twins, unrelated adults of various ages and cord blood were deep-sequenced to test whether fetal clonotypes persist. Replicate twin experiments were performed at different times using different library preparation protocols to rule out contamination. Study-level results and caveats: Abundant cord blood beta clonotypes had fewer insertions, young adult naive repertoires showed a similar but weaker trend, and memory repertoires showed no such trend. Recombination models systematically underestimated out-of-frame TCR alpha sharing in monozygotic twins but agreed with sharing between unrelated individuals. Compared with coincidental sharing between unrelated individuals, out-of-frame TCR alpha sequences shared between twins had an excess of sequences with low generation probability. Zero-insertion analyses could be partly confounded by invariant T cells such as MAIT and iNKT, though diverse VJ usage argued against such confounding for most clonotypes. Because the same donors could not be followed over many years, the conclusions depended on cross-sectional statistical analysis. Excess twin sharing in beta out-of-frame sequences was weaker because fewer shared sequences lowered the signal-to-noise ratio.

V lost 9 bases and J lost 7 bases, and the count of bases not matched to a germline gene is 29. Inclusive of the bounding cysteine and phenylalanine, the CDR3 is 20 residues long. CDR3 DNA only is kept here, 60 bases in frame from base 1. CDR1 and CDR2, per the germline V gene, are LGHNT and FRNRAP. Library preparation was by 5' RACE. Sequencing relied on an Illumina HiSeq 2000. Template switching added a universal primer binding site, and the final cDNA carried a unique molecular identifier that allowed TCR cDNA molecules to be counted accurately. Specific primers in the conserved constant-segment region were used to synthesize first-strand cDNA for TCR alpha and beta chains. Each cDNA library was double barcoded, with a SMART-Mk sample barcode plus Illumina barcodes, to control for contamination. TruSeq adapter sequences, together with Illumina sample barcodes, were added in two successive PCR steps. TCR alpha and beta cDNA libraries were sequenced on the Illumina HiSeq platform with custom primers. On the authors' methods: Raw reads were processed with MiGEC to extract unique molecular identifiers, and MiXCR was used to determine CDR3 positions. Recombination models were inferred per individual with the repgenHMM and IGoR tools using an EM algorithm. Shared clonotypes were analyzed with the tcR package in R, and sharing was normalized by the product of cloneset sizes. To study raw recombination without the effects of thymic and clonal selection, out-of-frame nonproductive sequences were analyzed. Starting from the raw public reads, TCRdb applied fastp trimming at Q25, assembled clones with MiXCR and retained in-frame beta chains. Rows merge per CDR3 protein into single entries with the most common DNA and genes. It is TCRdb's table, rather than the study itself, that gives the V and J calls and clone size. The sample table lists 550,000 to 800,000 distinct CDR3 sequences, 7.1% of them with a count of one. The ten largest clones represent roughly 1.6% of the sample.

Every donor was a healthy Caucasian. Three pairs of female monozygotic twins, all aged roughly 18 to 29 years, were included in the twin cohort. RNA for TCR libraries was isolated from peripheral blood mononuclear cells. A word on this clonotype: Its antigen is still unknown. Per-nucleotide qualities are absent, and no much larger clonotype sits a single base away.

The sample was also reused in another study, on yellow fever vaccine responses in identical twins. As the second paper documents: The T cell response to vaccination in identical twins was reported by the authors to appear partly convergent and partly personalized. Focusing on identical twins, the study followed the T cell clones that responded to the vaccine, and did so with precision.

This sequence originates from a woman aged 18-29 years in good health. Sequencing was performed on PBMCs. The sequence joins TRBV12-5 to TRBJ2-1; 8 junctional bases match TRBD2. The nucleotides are TGTGCTAGCGATACGTTTTTAGACGTGCTCTCTTCTAGCGGGTCAAATGAGCAGTTCTTC. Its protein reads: CASDTFLDVLSSSGSNEQFF. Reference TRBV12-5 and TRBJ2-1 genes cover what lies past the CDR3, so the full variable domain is DARVTQTPRHKVTEMGQEVTMRCQPILGHNTVFWYRQTMMQGLELLAYFRNRAPLDDSGMPKDRFSAEMPDATLATLKIQPSEPRDSAVYFCASDTFLDVLSSSGSNEQFFGPGTRLTVL.